What follows are 20 T cell receptor beta chains derived from one specimen sequenced in a study of response to subunit inactivated influenza vaccine. TCRdb re-called the RT-PCR reads through MiXCR, storing one row per CDR3 protein. The sample lists 500,000 to 600,000 distinct CDR3 sequences; over 9.5% were seen once. This material consisted of PBMCs from blood, taken on the day of vaccination. These receptor sequences come from a man aged 50-60 years who received an inactivated influenza vaccine.

This clonotype turned up a few times. V usage is TRBV7-2 and J usage is TRBJ1-5, with D tentatively TRBD1 (5 bases). The CDR3 contains 14 residues. V gave up 1 base and J gave up 6 bases, with 10 bases separating them. Germline CDR1 is SGHTA and CDR2 is FQGNSA. For the CDR3, the DNA is TGTGCCAGCAGCTTAGTGGGGGACTCTCAGCCCCAGCATTTT. Translating it yields CASSLVGDSQPQHF.

The J gene is TRBJ2-3, the V gene TRBV12-3 or TRBV12-4; tentatively, D is TRBD2 (5 bases). The germline V and J ends were trimmed by 3 bases and 9 bases, with 19 bases remaining between them. CDR3 size: 15 residues. The CDR3 sequence is CASSFPGLRESTQYF. CDR3 coding DNA: TGTGCCAGCAGTTTCCCCGGACTCCGCGAGAGCACGCAGTATTTT.

This clonotype was recorded a few times. The chain has TRBV10-3 and TRBJ2-1, with a possible D match to TRBD1 (8 bases). Germline lookup yields CDR1 ENHRY and CDR2 SYGVKD. The CDR3 totals 14 residues. The V end was cut by 6 bases, the J end by 6 bases, with 15 bases between. In nucleotides, the CDR3 is TGTGCCATCAGCTGGACAGGGACTACCAATGAGCAGTTCTTC. It is translated as CAISWTGTTNEQFF.

This sequence joins TRBV28 and TRBJ1-4; D gene uncertain. This CDR3 has 16 amino acids. Trimming cost V 4 bases and J 4 bases, with 16 bases left between them. The germline V gene encodes CDR1 MDHEN and CDR2 SYDVKM. The CDR3 region is CASSSPGSGLNEKLFF. The CDR3 DNA sequence: TGTGCCAGCAGTTCACCGGGCAGCGGACTTAATGAAAAACTGTTTTTT.

This clonotype was seen only a few times. The chain recombines TRBV7-9 with TRBJ2-3; D is undetermined. The CDR3 extends over 12 amino acids. The germline CDR1 and CDR2 sequences are SEHNR and FQNEAQ (reference sequence). With 8 bases removed from V and 6 bases from J, the gap between germline ends came to 12 bases. The CDR3 DNA reads TGTGCCAGCTCTTCCCAAACCGATACGCAGTATTTT. Residues: CASSSQTDTQYF.

This clonotype was seen at least ten times. The chain links TRBV6-1 to TRBJ2-1; 7 nucleotides line up with TRBD2. The germline V gene has CDR1 MNHNS and CDR2 SASEGT. With V trimmed by 5 bases and J by 9 bases, 16 bases remained unmatched. The CDR3 length is 16 residues. The CDR3 nucleotides are TGTGCCAGCAGTCGAGCGGGGCCGAGCCGGTCCAGTGAGCAGTTCTTC. This gives the protein CASSRAGPSRSSEQFF.

This clonotype was observed at least ten times. This chain joins TRBV7-2 and TRBJ2-3; the match to TRBD2 covers 7 bases. The length of the CDR3 is 15 residues. Trimming took 3 bases from V and 6 from J; bases not matched to a gene: 9. The V gene's germline CDR1 is SGHTA and CDR2 FQGNSA. CDR3 nucleotides: TGTGCCAGCAGCTTTGAGTCTAGCGGAGCGGATACGCAGTATTTT. Translation: CASSFESSGADTQYF.

The J gene is TRBJ2-3, the V gene TRBV7-2, with D perhaps assigned TRBD1 or TRBD2 (5 bases each). The CDR3 is 14 amino acids. The germline V gene encodes CDR1 SGHTA and CDR2 FQGNSA. V was trimmed by 3 bases and J by 8 bases, leaving 15 bases between them. The CDR3, as DNA: TGTGCCAGCAGCTTGGGGGTTTCAGAGGCTACGCAGTATTTT. It is translated as CASSLGVSEATQYF.

For the CDR3, the DNA is TGTGCCAGCAGTGGGGGCCCTTCCCAAGAGACCCAGTACTTC. As protein: CASSGGPSQETQYF. The chain uses TRBV28 and TRBJ2-5; tentative D call: TRBD1 (6 bases). The CDR3 covers 14 residues. CDR1 is MDHEN and CDR2 is SYDVKM in the germline V gene. The V and J ends lost 5 bases and 1 base respectively, with 11 bases between them.

This clonotype was seen a handful of times. The rearrangement joins TRBV28 to TRBJ2-5; D is perhaps TRBD2 (6 bases). The CDR3 sequence is 15 residues long. Germline CDR1 and CDR2: MDHEN and SYDVKM. Trimming removed 2 bases from V and 5 bases from J, with 15 bases in between. DNA of the CDR3: TGTGCCAGCAGTTTAACGCGGGACTTGAGGGAGACCCAGTACTTC. Amino acid sequence: CASSLTRDLRETQYF.

This chain joins TRBV30 and TRBJ2-3; 12 positions match TRBD2. J lost 2 bases, V lost 8 bases, and 2 bases had no gene match. The CDR3 runs 13 residues. CDR1 GTSNPN and CDR2 SVGIG come from the germline V gene (reference sequence). The CDR3 sequence: CAGTSGFTDTQYF. Here the CDR3 DNA reads TGTGCCGGGACTAGCGGGTTCACAGATACGCAGTATTTT. Variable domain in full (rest from reference TRBV30 and TRBJ2-3): SQTIHQWPATLVQPVGSPLSLECTVEGTSNPNLYWYRQAAGRGLQLLFYSVGIGQISSEVPQNLSASRPQDRQFILSSKKLLLSDSGFYLCAGTSGFTDTQYFGPGTRLTVL.

This clonotype was counted ten times or more. This chain uses TRBV20-1 with TRBJ2-1, with D perhaps TRBD2 (5 bases). The CDR3 consists of 13 residues. Germline assignment: CDR1 DFQATT and CDR2 SNEGSKA (reference sequence). Between the trimmed V and J ends, which lost 3 bases and 8 bases, there was a span of 14 bases. The CDR3 protein is CSASGKVVYEQFF. In DNA form, the CDR3 reads TGCAGTGCTAGCGGGAAGGTCGTATATGAGCAGTTCTTC.

This clonotype turned up a few times. CDR3 residues: CASRPRSGGLSEQYF. The CDR3 DNA reads as TGTGCCAGCAGGCCCCGTAGTGGGGGTCTCTCCGAGCAGTACTTC. V and J are TRBV28 and TRBJ2-7; D might be TRBD1 or TRBD2, each matching 5 bases. Trimming removed 6 bases from V and 6 bases from J, with 21 bases in between. CDR3 length equals 15 residues. Germline V gives CDR1 MDHEN, CDR2 SYDVKM. The variable domain in full, with the rest retrieved from reference TRBV28 and TRBJ2-7, is DVKVTQSSRYLVKRTGEKVFLECVQDMDHENMFWYRQDPGLGLRLIYFSYDVKMKEKGDIPEGYSVSREKKERFSLILESASTNQTSMYLCASRPRSGGLSEQYFGPGTRLTVT.

This clonotype was detected many times. V usage is TRBV5-1 and J usage is TRBJ2-1; D is perhaps TRBD2 (5 bases). V lost 5 bases and J 4 bases, leaving 16 bases between the germline ends. The germline V gene encodes CDR1 SGHRS and CDR2 YFSETQ. This CDR3 is 15 amino acids long. The CDR3 region is CASSPIRSGYNEQFF. CDR3 in DNA: TGCGCCAGCAGTCCCATAAGATCGGGGTACAATGAGCAGTTCTTC.

V gene TRBV10-3 combines with J gene TRBJ2-2; unclear D gene. Germline V CDR1 and CDR2: ENHRY, SYGVKD. Trimming stripped 8 bases from V and 3 bases from J, with 10 bases between. This CDR3 comprises 13 residues. The CDR3 is CAISRGDTGELFF. The CDR3 bases are TGTGCCATCTCTCGCGGCGACACCGGGGAGCTGTTTTTT.

This clonotype was recorded many times. The J gene is TRBJ2-7, the V gene TRBV5-5, with D unresolved. V lost 3 bases, J lost 4 bases, and 8 bases lay in between. The germline gives CDR1 SGHKS, CDR2 YYEKEE (reference sequence). This CDR3 contains 12 residues. In DNA, the CDR3 is TGTGCCAGCAGCTGGACGGGTTACGAGCAGTACTTC. Translating gives CASSWTGYEQYF.

This clonotype was recorded at least ten times. The chain couples TRBV7-9 to TRBJ2-3, with D unresolved. Germline CDR1 is SEHNR and CDR2 is FQNEAQ (reference sequence). This CDR3 has 13 amino acids. Between the trimmed V and J ends, which lost 6 bases and 1 base, there was a span of 8 bases. CDR3 in DNA: TGTGCCAGCAGGCCGGAGCGCACAGATACGCAGTATTTT. Translation gives CASRPERTDTQYF.

This clonotype was seen more than once but under ten times. The V call is TRBV11-2, the J call TRBJ2-2, with a tentative D call TRBD2 (5 bases). Germline CDR1 is SGHAT and CDR2 is FQNNGV. This CDR3 comprises 14 residues. V shed 2 bases and J shed 5 bases, with 9 bases lying between them. This chain's CDR3 is CASSLSGWTGELFF. The CDR3 DNA sequence: TGTGCCAGCAGCTTATCGGGATGGACCGGGGAGCTGTTTTTT.

This clonotype turned up a few times. The CDR3, as DNA: TGTGCCAGCAGTTACTCCCAGGGGTCTGGAAACACCATATATTTT. This gives the protein CASSYSQGSGNTIYF. The chain couples TRBV6-5 to TRBJ1-3, with D perhaps TRBD1 (6 bases). CDR1 is MNHEY and CDR2 is SVGAGI in the germline V gene. This CDR3 spans 15 amino acids. Trimming took off 0 bases at V and 1 base at J, with 7 bases between the two ends.

This clonotype was counted ten times or more. The chain employs TRBV24-1 and TRBJ2-3; no clear D. The germline V and J ends were trimmed by 7 bases and 0 bases, with 7 bases remaining between them. The germline V gene encodes CDR1 KGHDR and CDR2 SFDVKD. The CDR3 is 13 residues long. The CDR3 sequence: CATSPTSTDTQYF. The CDR3 DNA follows: TGTGCCACCAGCCCAACTAGCACAGATACGCAGTATTTT.